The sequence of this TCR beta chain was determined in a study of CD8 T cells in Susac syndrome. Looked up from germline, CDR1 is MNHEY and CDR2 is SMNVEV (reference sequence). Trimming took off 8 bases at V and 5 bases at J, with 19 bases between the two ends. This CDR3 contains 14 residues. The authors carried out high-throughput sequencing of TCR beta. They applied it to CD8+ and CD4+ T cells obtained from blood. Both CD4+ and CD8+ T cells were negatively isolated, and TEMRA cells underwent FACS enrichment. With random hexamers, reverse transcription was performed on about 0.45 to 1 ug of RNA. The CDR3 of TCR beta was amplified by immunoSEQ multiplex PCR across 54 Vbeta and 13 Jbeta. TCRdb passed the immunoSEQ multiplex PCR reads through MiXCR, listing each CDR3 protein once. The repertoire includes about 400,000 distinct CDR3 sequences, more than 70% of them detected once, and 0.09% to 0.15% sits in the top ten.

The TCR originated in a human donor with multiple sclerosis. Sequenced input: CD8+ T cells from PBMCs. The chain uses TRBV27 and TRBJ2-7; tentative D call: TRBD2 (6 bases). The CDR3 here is CASRIWRDSDEQYF. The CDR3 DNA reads TGTGCCAGCCGCATCTGGCGGGACTCTGACGAGCAGTACTTC.